The subject of this entry is one T cell receptor beta chain. Trimming stripped 1 base from V and 2 bases from J, with 13 bases between. Germline V gene lookup returns CDR1 LGHDT and CDR2 YNNKEL (reference sequence). The CDR3 spans 16 residues. This record belongs to a study of blood T cell repertoires in COVID-19. About the research overall: Collection of acute and convalescent COVID-19 samples took place in the United States, Italy and Spain. Nucleic acid was either cDNA or gDNA, and it came from T cells, B-cell-depleted T cells, or PBMCs.

Assay used: immunoSEQ multiplex PCR; TCRdb lists only in-frame clones, some missing. Of about 64,000 clones in the sample, more than 65% were seen once. The sequence derives from a human donor in a cohort sampled during active COVID-19. What was sequenced was peripheral blood. The chain recombines TRBV3-1 (or the pseudogene TRBV3-2) with TRBJ2-3; D is possibly TRBD2 (5 bases). The CDR3 spells CASSQAAPGYTDTQYF. As DNA, the CDR3 is TGTGCCAGCAGCCAAGCTGCCCCGGGGTACACAGATACGCAGTATTTT.